This T cell receptor (beta chain) emerged from a study of cytotoxic CD8 clonotypes in ibrutinib-treated CLL. Background on the study: The subjects consisted of 11 to 12 relapsed/refractory and around 15 treatment-naive individuals, with 17 to 18 IGHV unmutated.

Remarks on this clone: The antigen is undetermined.

Study conclusions and caveats: Clonality rose at ibrutinib response and fell back toward baseline at progression. Baseline values of clonality outstripped age-matched healthy donors and followed circulating CD8+ T-cell counts.

Deep sequencing aimed at 1 in 200,000 to 1 in 1 million T cells' resolution. Repertoires were generated with immunoSEQ multiplex PCR, while TCRdb's copy carries only in-frame clones and drops some. The sample has roughly 180,000 clones, about 80% seen once. Trimming removed 0 bases at V and 2 bases at J, with 14 bases between. CDR1 LGHNA and CDR2 YNFKEQ come from the germline V gene. This CDR3 region has 17 residues. This sample comprised PBMCs, obtained after 24 months of ibrutinib treatment. This clonotype originated in a human donor with chronic lymphocytic leukemia. The gene calls are TRBV4-2 and TRBJ1-3; D perhaps matches TRBD1 (6 bases). The CDR3, as DNA: TGTGCCAGCAGCCAAGATCTAGGGGGAACGGCTGGAAACACCATATATTTT. Its protein is CASSQDLGGTAGNTIYF.